A selection of T cell receptor beta chains follows, all from one sample in a study of blood T cell repertoires in COVID-19. Profiled with immunoSEQ multiplex PCR; TCRdb holds only in-frame clones, not every one. This sample yields around 87,000 clones, of which 90% are seen a single time; about 1.6% belongs to the top ten. The specimen was peripheral blood. The receptor source for this set is a human donor with active COVID-19. The donor label of this sample is uncertain. Each CDR3 is given with its conserved first and last residue. The D gene is left open where the match is weak. Size values are once, few and many counts, or a class for expanded clones, and some rows have none.

D | J | size | V | CDR3 | DNA
. | TRBJ2-3 | . | TRBV5-4 | CASSLRGGGTDTQYF | TGTGCCAGCAGCTTGAGGGGTGGGGGCACAGATACGCAGTATTTT
TRBD1 | TRBJ1-6 | . | TRBV4-2 | CASSQDLGTGESPLHF | TGTGCCAGCAGCCAAGATCTGGGGACAGGGGAATCCCCCCTCCACTTT
TRBD1 | TRBJ2-7 | . | TRBV5-6 | CASDRDRGSYEQYF | TGTGCCAGCGACCGGGACAGGGGTTCCTACGAGCAGTACTTC
TRBD1 | TRBJ2-2 | . | TRBV19 | CASSRDRGDTGELFF | TGTGCCAGTAGCAGGGACAGGGGCGACACCGGGGAGCTGTTTTTT
TRBD2 | TRBJ2-5 | . | TRBV19 | CASSIMGLAGDQETQYF | TGTGCCAGTAGTATTATGGGACTAGCGGGGGATCAAGAGACCCAGTACTTC
TRBD2 | TRBJ2-5 | . | TRBV2 | CASMSGGQETQYF | TGTGCCAGCATGTCGGGGGGGCAAGAGACCCAGTACTTC
. | TRBJ2-7 | . | TRBV2 | CASSVGRASYEQYF | TGTGCCAGCAGTGTTGGCAGGGCCTCCTACGAGCAGTACTTC
. | TRBJ1-5 | . | TRBV4-3 | CASSQDRGAGQPQHF | TGCGCCAGCAGCCAAGATCGGGGGGCTGGTCAGCCCCAGCATTTT
. | TRBJ1-6 | once | TRBV5-1 | CASRQGWDNSPLHF | TGCGCCAGCAGACAGGGATGGGATAATTCACCCCTCCACTTT
TRBD2 | TRBJ2-7 | . | TRBV3-1/TRBV3-2 | CASSQAAGGSYEQYF | TGTGCCAGCAGCCAAGCGGCGGGGGGGTCCTACGAGCAGTACTTC
TRBD1 | TRBJ2-4 | . | TRBV19 | CASSEGQALAKNIQYF | TGTGCCAGTAGTGAGGGACAGGCTCTAGCCAAAAACATTCAGTACTTC
TRBD1 | TRBJ2-3 | . | TRBV25-1 | CASSDQTGGTQYF | TGTGCCAGCAGTGACCAGACAGGGGGCACGCAGTATTTT
TRBD1 | TRBJ2-7 | . | TRBV27 | CASSLYRDRAGYEQYF | TGTGCCAGCTCTCTTTACCGGGACAGGGCGGGCTACGAGCAGTACTTC
TRBD1 | TRBJ2-7 | . | TRBV15 | CATSRGFGAGGSYEQYF | TGTGCCACCAGCAGAGGATTTGGGGCAGGGGGCTCCTACGAGCAGTACTTC
. | TRBJ2-1 | . | TRBV13 | CASSLESRGDEQFF | TGTGCCAGCAGCTTAGAATCCAGGGGGGATGAGCAGTTCTTC
. | TRBJ1-4 | . | TRBV3-1/TRBV3-2 | CASSQRRQPSIEKLFF | TGTGCCAGCAGCCAAAGAAGACAGCCCTCAATCGAAAAACTGTTTTTT
. | TRBJ2-7 | . | TRBV2 | CASSRAGSYEQYF | TGTGCCAGCAGTCGTGCGGGGTCTTACGAGCAGTACTTC
. | TRBJ2-1 | . | TRBV28 | CASSRVGRGTYNEQFF | TGTGCCAGCAGCAGGGTAGGCAGGGGAACCTACAATGAGCAGTTCTTC
TRBD1 | TRBJ1-3 | . | TRBV5-1 | CASSPQGAGGNTIYF | TGCGCCAGCAGCCCCCAGGGGGCGGGTGGAAACACCATATATTTT
. | TRBJ2-1 | . | TRBV27 | CASSLTGYFEQFF | TGTGCCAGCAGTTTAACGGGGTATTTTGAGCAGTTCTTC
TRBD1 | TRBJ2-1 | . | TRBV28 | CASSGQGRKNEQFF | TGTGCCAGCAGCGGACAGGGGAGGAAAAATGAGCAGTTCTTC
. | TRBJ2-5 | . | TRBV18 | CASSPNREETQYF | TGTGCCAGCTCACCCAACAGGGAAGAGACCCAGTACTTC
. | TRBJ2-6 | . | TRBV25-1 | CASSESTGPFSGANVLTF | TGTGCCAGCAGTGAATCTACAGGGCCCTTCTCTGGGGCCAACGTCCTGACTTTC
TRBD1 | TRBJ2-5 | once | TRBV5-5 | CASSRGTGQETQYF | TGTGCCAGCAGCCGTGGGACAGGCCAAGAGACCCAGTACTTC
. | TRBJ2-3 | once | TRBV10-2 | CASSPTADTQYF | TGCGCCAGCAGTCCAACAGCAGATACGCAGTATTTT
. | TRBJ1-1 | once | TRBV7-6 | CASSLGTNLNTEAFF | TGTGCCAGCAGCCTCGGGACAAACTTGAACACTGAAGCTTTCTTT
. | TRBJ1-3 | . | TRBV7-9 | CASSRQRPSGNTIYF | TGTGCCAGCAGCAGGCAGAGGCCCTCTGGAAACACCATATATTTT
. | TRBJ2-7 | . | TRBV6-5 | CASSQSPGQAYEQYF | TGTGCCAGCAGTCAGAGCCCGGGACAAGCCTACGAGCAGTACTTC
TRBD2 | TRBJ2-5 | . | TRBV6-2/TRBV6-3 | CASSYSDWPSGDQETQYF | TGTGCCAGCAGTTACTCTGACTGGCCTAGCGGGGACCAAGAGACCCAGTACTTC
. | TRBJ2-5 | . | TRBV6-5 | CASSYSGGLQETQYF | TGTGCCAGCAGTTACTCCGGCGGCCTCCAAGAGACCCAGTACTTC
. | TRBJ1-1 | . | TRBV6-6 | CASSHDSLVLEAFF | TGTGCCAGCAGCCACGACTCCCTAGTTCTTGAAGCTTTCTTT
. | TRBJ1-2 | . | TRBV4-3 | CASSQAGTYYGYTF | TGCGCCAGCAGCCAAGCAGGGACATACTATGGCTACACCTTC
TRBD1 | TRBJ2-1 | . | TRBV12-3/TRBV12-4 | CASSRQGYEQFF | TGTGCCAGCAGCCGACAGGGATATGAGCAGTTCTTC
TRBD2 | TRBJ2-2 | . | TRBV27 | CASSARLAGPPGELFF | TGTGCCAGCAGTGCCCGACTAGCGGGGCCCCCCGGGGAGCTGTTTTTT
. | TRBJ1-2 | . | TRBV7-9 | CASSSGRTQDYGYTF | TGTGCCAGCAGCTCTGGACGGACACAAGACTATGGCTACACCTTC
TRBD1 | TRBJ1-1 | . | TRBV6-2/TRBV6-3 | CASSRQGWGPYTEAFF | TGTGCCAGCAGCAGACAGGGATGGGGTCCCTACACTGAAGCTTTCTTT
. | TRBJ1-5 | . | TRBV15 | CATSSSDRGGGQPQHF | TGTGCCACCAGCAGTTCCGACAGAGGGGGGGGGCAGCCCCAGCATTTT
TRBD1 | TRBJ1-1 | once | TRBV6-2/TRBV6-3 | CASSYKQGAMNTEAFF | TGTGCCAGCAGTTACAAACAGGGGGCGATGAACACTGAAGCTTTCTTT
. | TRBJ2-7 | . | TRBV19 | CASSIRGSTYEQYF | TGTGCCAGTAGTATAAGGGGTAGCACCTACGAGCAGTACTTC
TRBD2 | TRBJ2-3 | . | TRBV19 | CASSIGRGRLAGSTDTQYF | TGTGCCAGTAGTATAGGGCGCGGACGGCTAGCGGGAAGCACAGATACGCAGTATTTT
. | TRBJ2-5 | . | TRBV28 | CASSLEARNQYF | TGTGCCAGCAGTTTAGAGGCGAGGAACCAGTACTTC
. | TRBJ2-2 | . | TRBV29-1 | CSVDPVNTGELFF | TGCAGCGTTGACCCCGTGAACACCGGGGAGCTGTTTTTT
. | TRBJ1-1 | . | TRBV6-5 | CASTEGVGANTEAFF | TGTGCCAGCACCGAAGGGGTCGGAGCGAACACTGAAGCTTTCTTT
TRBD1 | TRBJ1-2 | once | TRBV18 | CASSPSTGARANYGYTF | TGTGCCAGCTCACCCTCGACAGGGGCTAGAGCTAACTATGGCTACACCTTC
. | TRBJ1-2 | . | TRBV6-1 | CASSELRTRAYGYTF | TGTGCCAGCAGTGAACTCCGGACCAGGGCGTATGGCTACACCTTC
. | TRBJ1-2 | . | TRBV9 | CASSEGGLKTGYGYTF | TGTGCCAGCAGCGAGGGAGGACTCAAAACGGGCTATGGCTACACCTTC
. | TRBJ1-3 | . | TRBV25-1 | CASSDPPGNTIYF | TGTGCCAGCAGTGATCCTCCTGGAAACACCATATATTTT
. | TRBJ1-2 | . | TRBV6-5 | CASSYSGTSYGYTF | TGTGCCAGCAGTTACTCCGGGACAAGCTATGGCTACACCTTC
TRBD2 | TRBJ2-7 | . | TRBV18 | CASSRGAQRYEQYF | TGTGCCAGCTCGCGGGGGGCCCAGCGCTACGAGCAGTACTTC
TRBD2 | TRBJ2-1 | . | TRBV5-1 | CASSPGLAIVSYNEQFF | TGCGCCAGCAGCCCGGGACTAGCCATCGTCTCCTACAATGAGCAGTTCTTC